The 20 T cell receptor beta chains below all came from one sample that was sequenced in a study of pediatric ulcerative colitis. Libraries were prepared by immunoSEQ multiplex PCR; TCRdb keeps only in-frame clonotypes and omits some of them. The repertoire holds approximately 40,000 clones, with over 70% as singletons. Rectal tissue came from one to two pinch biopsies taken at colonoscopy. Sequenced sample: gut tissue. Receptors originate from a boy between 5 and 17 years old with severe ulcerative colitis.

There are a few counts of this clone. DNA of the CDR3: TGCGCCAGCAGCTTGGGACAGGGAATCTCTGGGGCCAACGTCCTGACTTTC. It translates to CASSLGQGISGANVLTF. This rearrangement joins TRBV5-1 to TRBJ2-6; 7 nucleotides match TRBD1. Trimming took 0 bases from V and 0 from J; bases not matched to a gene: 3. Germline CDR1 reads SGHRS; CDR2 reads YFSETQ. The CDR3 loop spans 17 amino acids.

The V call is TRBV5-8, the J call TRBJ1-1; no definite D call. V lost 6 bases and J lost 0, with 21 bases in between. Germline V CDR1 and CDR2: SGHTS, YDEGEE. The length of the CDR3 is 17 residues. CDR3 residues: CASNADFQPKMNTEAFF. CDR3 DNA sequence: TGTGCCAGCAACGCGGACTTCCAGCCGAAAATGAACACTGAAGCTTTCTTT.

V is TRBV18 and J is TRBJ2-3; D assignment may be TRBD1 or TRBD2 (7 bases each). V was shortened by 3 bases and J by 6 bases, with 16 bases between the two germline ends. The CDR3 is 15 residues long. Looked up from germline, CDR1 is KGHSH and CDR2 is LQKENI. CDR3 bases: TGTGCCAGCTCACCCCCCCAGGGGGGGCTGGATACGCAGTATTTT. This codes for CASSPPQGGLDTQYF.

This chain uses TRBV29-1 with TRBJ1-5; D is unresolved. The CDR3 has 10 amino acids. Germline CDR1 reads SQVTM; CDR2 reads ANQGSEA. The V and J ends lost 3 bases and 7 bases respectively, with 4 bases between them. The CDR3 spells CSVDGQPQHF. The CDR3 DNA follows: TGCAGCGTTGATGGACAGCCCCAGCATTTT.

CDR3 residues: CASSEGTVNTGELFF. CDR3 DNA: TGTGCCAGCAGTGAAGGGACAGTGAACACCGGGGAGCTGTTTTTT. The chain is built from TRBV6-1 and TRBJ2-2; possible D gene TRBD1, 6 bases. This CDR3 region has 15 residues. Trimming shortened V by 1 base and J by 1 base, and 7 bases separated the two germline ends. Germline CDR1 is MNHNS and CDR2 is SASEGT.

The CDR3 sequence: CARIQGASETQYF. The DNA for the CDR3 is TGTGCCAGGATACAGGGGGCGTCGGAGACCCAGTACTTC. The rearrangement links TRBV28 to TRBJ2-5; 9 nucleotides agree with TRBD1. The CDR3 length is 13 residues. V shed 9 bases and J 5 bases; nucleotides not matched to a gene: 7. Germline V gene data show CDR1 as MDHEN and CDR2 as SYDVKM.

The rearrangement joins TRBV27 to TRBJ2-3, with D unresolved. The CDR3 extends over 14 amino acids. Between the trimmed V and J ends, which lost 4 bases and 9 bases, there was a span of 17 bases. CDR1 is MNHEY and CDR2 is SMNVEV in the germline V gene (reference sequence). For the CDR3, the DNA is TGTGCCAGCAGTTCCGGAAACGCCCGTCAGACGCAGTATTTT. Amino acids: CASSSGNARQTQYF.

This chain links TRBV30 with TRBJ2-1; the D gene is possibly TRBD2 (5 bases). Trimming left V 1 base short and J 15 bases short, with 16 bases between. The CDR3 is 12 amino acids. CDR1 and CDR2 (germline): GTSNPN, SVGIG (reference sequence). In DNA, the CDR3 is TGTGCCTGGAGTGAAGCGGCAAGGCAGGTGTTCTTC. Translating gives CAWSEAARQVFF.

The chain recombines TRBV2 with TRBJ1-5; D call uncertain. Germline lookup yields CDR1 SNHLY and CDR2 FYNNEI. CDR3 length equals 14 residues. V was cut by 4 bases and J by 1 base, with 8 bases left in between. The DNA of the CDR3 is TGTGCCAGCAGTGGAGAGCTGAGCAATCAGCCCCAGCATTTT. This translates into CASSGELSNQPQHF.

The rearrangement links TRBV30 to TRBJ1-2, with 9 bases matching TRBD1. The CDR3 contains 17 residues. J was trimmed by 8 bases and V by 0 bases; bases with no gene match: 16. Germline lookup yields CDR1 GTSNPN and CDR2 SVGIG (reference sequence). The CDR3 reads CAWSVQGQGLAAGGYTF. The CDR3 coding sequence is TGTGCCTGGAGTGTACAGGGACAGGGTTTGGCGGCAGGCGGCTACACCTTC.

J is TRBJ2-3 and V is TRBV28, with 16 bases lining up with TRBD2. V dropped 6 bases and J dropped 6; count of bases not matched to a gene: 9. The CDR3 runs to 17 residues. From germline, CDR1 is MDHEN and CDR2 SYDVKM. This CDR3 is CASSFGTSGGATDTQYF. In DNA form, the CDR3 reads TGTGCCAGCAGCTTCGGGACTAGCGGGGGGGCAACTGATACGCAGTATTTT.

The chain employs TRBV5-5 and TRBJ1-5; TRBD1 aligns across 12 bases. This CDR3 is 15 amino acids long. J lost 4 bases, V lost 4 bases, and 3 bases had no gene match. Looked up from germline, CDR1 is SGHKS and CDR2 is YYEKEE (reference sequence). The CDR3 loop reads CASSLGQGANQPQHF. The CDR3 nucleotides are TGTGCCAGCAGCCTGGGACAGGGGGCAAATCAGCCCCAGCATTTT.

The chain joins TRBV7-9 to TRBJ2-7; TRBD1 might be the D (6 bases). Germline assignment: CDR1 SEHNR and CDR2 FQNEAQ (reference sequence). V shed 1 base and J shed 3 bases, with 10 bases lying between them. The CDR3 is made up of 14 amino acids. The chain's CDR3 is CASSLGAGDYEQYF. The CDR3 DNA reads as TGTGCCAGCAGCTTAGGCGCAGGGGACTACGAGCAGTACTTC.

This clone occurred a few times. The V gene is TRBV10-3, the J gene TRBJ1-1; D perhaps matches TRBD1 (5 bases). The CDR3 runs to 12 residues. The germline V and J ends were trimmed by 6 bases and 1 base, with 6 bases remaining between them. CDR1 and CDR2 from the germline V gene are ENHRY and SYGVKD. The CDR3 sequence is CAIRRGNTEAFF. In nucleotides, the CDR3 is TGTGCCATCAGGAGGGGGAACACTGAAGCTTTCTTT.

This clone showed up just a few times. This chain links TRBV7-8 with TRBJ1-3; 7 bases align to TRBD1. The CDR3 length is 17 residues. Trimming took 0 bases from V and 0 from J; bases not matched to a gene: 5. From germline, CDR1 is SGHVS and CDR2 FQNEAQ. The CDR3 DNA reads as TGTGCCAGCAGCTTAGCCGGGACAGTGAACTCTGGAAACACCATATATTTT. Translating gives CASSLAGTVNSGNTIYF.

The chain combines TRBV29-1 with TRBJ2-6, with 10 bases identical to TRBD1. The length of the CDR3 is 17 residues. V was pared by 6 bases and J by 2 bases, with 10 bases of the junction left unmatched. CDR1 SQVTM and CDR2 ANQGSEA come from the germline V gene. CDR3 protein: CSVHLTGGAAGANVLTF. The CDR3 nucleotides are TGCAGCGTCCATTTGACAGGGGGCGCGGCTGGGGCCAACGTCCTGACTTTC.

The chain uses TRBV7-3 and TRBJ2-1, with D tentatively TRBD2 (6 bases). CDR1 SGHTA and CDR2 FQGTGA come from the germline V gene. V shed 5 bases and J shed 6 bases, with 14 bases lying between them. The CDR3 contains 14 residues. The CDR3 loop reads CASSVKTSFNEQFF. The CDR3 DNA is TGTGCCAGCAGCGTAAAGACTAGTTTCAATGAGCAGTTCTTC.

The chain uses TRBV7-9 and TRBJ2-7; 7 nucleotides line up with TRBD1. The CDR3 spans 15 residues. V shed 8 bases and J 1 base; nucleotides not matched to a gene: 11. Germline V gene sequence: CDR1 SEHNR, CDR2 FQNEAQ (reference sequence). As DNA, the CDR3 is TGTGCCAGCGGGAGTGTAGGCAGGGGGTCCTACGAGCAGTACTTC. Its translation: CASGSVGRGSYEQYF.

The V gene is TRBV4-1, the J gene TRBJ2-5; D not certain. Germline CDR1 MGHRA, CDR2 YSYEKL. Deletions cut 4 bases from V and 3 bases from J, with 18 bases between. This CDR3 has 16 residues. In DNA form, the CDR3 reads TGCGCCAGCAGCCCAACTGGCAGCGTCATGGAAGAGACCCAGTACTTC. It codes for CASSPTGSVMEETQYF.

In this sample, this clone turned up a few times. This rearrangement joins TRBV6-1 to TRBJ1-1; D gene ambiguous. With 6 bases removed from V and 0 bases from J, the gap between germline ends came to 11 bases. Germline CDR1 and CDR2: MNHNS and SASEGT. CDR3 length equals 14 residues. The CDR3 region has the DNA TGTGCCAGCAGCTGGACGGCGATGAACACTGAAGCTTTCTTT. It translates to CASSWTAMNTEAFF.